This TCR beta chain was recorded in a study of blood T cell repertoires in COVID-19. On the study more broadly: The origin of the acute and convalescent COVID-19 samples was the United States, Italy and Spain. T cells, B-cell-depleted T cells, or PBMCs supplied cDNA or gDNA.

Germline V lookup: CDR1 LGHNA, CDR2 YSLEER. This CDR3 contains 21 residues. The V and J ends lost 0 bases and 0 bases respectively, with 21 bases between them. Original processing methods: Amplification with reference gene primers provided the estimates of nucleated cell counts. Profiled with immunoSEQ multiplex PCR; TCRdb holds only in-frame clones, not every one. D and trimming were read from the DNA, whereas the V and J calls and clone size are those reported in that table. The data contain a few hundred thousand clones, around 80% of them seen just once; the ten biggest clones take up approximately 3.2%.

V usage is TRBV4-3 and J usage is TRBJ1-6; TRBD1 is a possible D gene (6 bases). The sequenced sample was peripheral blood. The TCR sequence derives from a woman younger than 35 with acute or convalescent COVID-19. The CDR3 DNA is TGCGCCAGCAGCCAAGATGCGGCAGGGGAAATCTGGCGCTCCTATAATTCACCCCTCCACTTT. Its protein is CASSQDAAGEIWRSYNSPLHF.